The text below deals with one TCR beta chain. Its antigen is currently unknown. The ends were cut back, 7 bases at V and 2 bases at J, with 19 bases in the middle. CDR3 size: 16 residues. Germline assignment: CDR1 SGHRS and CDR2 YFSETQ. It was 5'RACE with constant-segment primers that produced the TCR alpha and TCR beta cDNA libraries, which carried sample barcodes and UMIs. Each CDR3 protein is one row after TCRdb ran MiXCR on the 5' RACE reads. This sample yields 280,000 or so distinct CDR3 sequences, of which roughly 18% are seen a single time; around 23% belongs to the top ten. The sample comes from a study of T-cell memory formation after mild COVID-19. The study, taken as a whole, reports: Some clones that responded turned up in pre-infection memory, which suggests that cross-reactive memory joined in. Specificity for SARS-CoV-2 was not confirmed among the second-wave clones peaking on day 37.

This clonotype originated in a man aged 18 to 29 who had mild COVID-19 (a few samples of this study predate the infection). Cell type and time point are not known. Sequenced: PBMCs or a T cell subset sorted from them (not recorded which). The chain uses TRBV5-1 and TRBJ2-1, with D unclear. CDR3 sequence: CASSLFGDSTYNEQFF. CDR3 DNA sequence: TGCGCCAGCTCTTTATTTGGAGACTCAACCTACAATGAGCAGTTCTTC.